The clone carrying this TCR beta chain was counted only a few times. The antigen remains unidentified. This sample is drawn from a study of cytomegalovirus exposure and HLA in healthy donors. Study overall: Early release data held 85 million to 95 million unique TCRs from HLA-typed donors. Overall study findings and caveats: Later analysis reportedly placed an Asian-associated ancestry cluster below the approximately 680-donor mean in N-insertions. Analyses of presence and absence presupposed an approximately uniform sequencing depth across donors.

The PCR ran on 60 Vbeta and 13 Jbeta primers. In the authors' methods: Some 80 million unique TCR beta chains, roughly 11 million shared, were counted in a later analysis. The repertoire was sequenced with immunoSEQ multiplex PCR; TCRdb's copy has only in-frame clones and lacks some. D and trimming come from the DNA, and the V and J calls and clone size come from that table. The profile shows about 63,000 clones, approximately 76% of them singletons. The sequencing sample was made of PBMCs. This clonotype was obtained from a man aged 50-60 years in good health and CMV-seronegative.

The CDR3 reads CASSSDRMNTEAFF. The CDR3 DNA follows: TGCGCCAGCAGCTCGGACAGAATGAACACTGAAGCTTTCTTT. The chain links TRBV5-1 to TRBJ1-1; weak D call: TRBD1 (6 bases). V was cut by 3 bases and J by 0 bases, with 9 bases left in between. This CDR3 is 14 amino acids long. Germline CDR1 SGHRS, CDR2 YFSETQ.